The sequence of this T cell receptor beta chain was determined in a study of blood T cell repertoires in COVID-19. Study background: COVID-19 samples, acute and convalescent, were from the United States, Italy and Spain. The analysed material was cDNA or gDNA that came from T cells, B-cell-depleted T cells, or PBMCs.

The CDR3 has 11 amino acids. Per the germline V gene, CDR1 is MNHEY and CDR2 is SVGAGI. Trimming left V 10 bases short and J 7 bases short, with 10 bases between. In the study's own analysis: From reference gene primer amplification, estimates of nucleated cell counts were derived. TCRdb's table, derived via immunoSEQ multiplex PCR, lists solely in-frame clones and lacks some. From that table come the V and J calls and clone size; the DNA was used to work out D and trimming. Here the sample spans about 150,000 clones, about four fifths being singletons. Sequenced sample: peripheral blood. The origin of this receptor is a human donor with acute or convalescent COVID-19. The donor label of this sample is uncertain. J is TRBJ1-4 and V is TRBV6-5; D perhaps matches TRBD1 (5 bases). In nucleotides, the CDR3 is TGTGCCACCCAAAGGGGTGAAAAACTGTTTTTT. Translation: CATQRGEKLFF.